This T cell receptor (beta chain) was captured by sequencing in a study of breast tumors, draining lymph nodes, adjacent tissues. The CDR3 extends over 15 amino acids. MiXCR, run by TCRdb on the multiplex PCR reads, gives a single entry per CDR3 protein. The data contain some 150,000 distinct CDR3 sequences, around 22% of them singletons. The lymph nodes were axillary draining lymph nodes from breast cancer patients. Findings and limits, study-wide: Data only fit, rather than demonstrated, lymph node origin of most tumor T cells. Tumor repertoires ranked between lymph nodes and nontumor tissue in diversity, with V and J gene preferences. Findings are consistent with lymph node origin and intratumoral expansion of most tumor T cells.

As regards this clonotype: Its specificity is unknown. A much larger clone lies one base from this, so it may be a read error.

Input material: axillary lymph node tissue. This sequence joins TRBV12-3 or TRBV12-4 and TRBJ2-1, with TRBD2 matching 11 bases. This clonotype was obtained from a female donor with breast cancer. Some clones in this sample may be carry-over from other donors' samples. CDR3 sequence reads: CASSSSGRPYDEQFF. The CDR3 region has the DNA TGTGCCAGCAGTTCTAGCGGGAGGCCCTACGATGAGCAGTTCTTC.